This T cell receptor beta chain appears in the sequencing data of a study of cytomegalovirus exposure and HLA in healthy donors. Study-wide findings and caveats: As was reported, the HLA-A and HLA-B alleles of most subjects were accurately predicted from TCR beta sequences. TCR beta sequences numbering about 17,000 were associated with HLA alleles at 0.05 false discovery rate in a later analysis. Upon later analysis, HLA-associated TCR beta chains proved more clonally expanded than other, equally common chains. Despite most TCR sequences being rare, some public TCRs occurred in many donors.

V gave up 5 bases and J gave up 2 bases, with 11 bases separating them. This CDR3 is built from 14 residues. Germline-derived CDR1 and CDR2 are MNHNS and SASEGT. This clone was seen many times. The antigen is unknown. This PCR relied on a set of 60 Vbeta primers and 13 Jbeta primers. The table came from immunoSEQ multiplex PCR; TCRdb's copy has only in-frame clones and leaves some out. The sample carries more than 95,000 clones, around 10% recorded once. This TCR came from a man between 40 and 49 years old in good health and CMV-seropositive. The chain couples TRBV6-1 to TRBJ2-3, with D possibly being TRBD1 (5 bases). The sample consisted of PBMCs. The CDR3 bases are TGTGCCAGCAGTTCACCAGGGCACACAGATACGCAGTATTTT. Its translation is CASSSPGHTDTQYF.